The 7 T cell receptor beta chains reported below all come from one sample, sequenced in a study of blood T cell repertoires in COVID-19. Clones were read by immunoSEQ multiplex PCR, and TCRdb kept only the in-frame ones, dropping some. This table has about 250,000 clones, 70% to 90% appearing once. The sequenced sample was PBMCs or T cells enriched from blood (not recorded which). Every receptor here comes from a woman between 50 and 59 years old who had been exposed to COVID-19.

CDR3 nucleotides: TGTAAGCACAGGTCCTACGGAAACACCATATATTTT. Translating it yields CKHRSYGNTIYF. The chain has TRBV9 and TRBJ1-3; tentative D call: TRBD1 (5 bases). Germline V gene sequence: CDR1 SGDLS, CDR2 YYNGEE. CDR3 size: 12 residues.

CDR3 loop: CASSSRPPVRETQYF. The CDR3 coding sequence is TGTGCCAGCAGCTCCCGCCCCCCCGTGCGAGAGACCCAGTACTTC. J is TRBJ2-5 and V is TRBV11-2; D unclear. Trimming stripped 4 bases from V and 4 bases from J, with 16 bases between. Per the germline V gene, CDR1 is SGHAT and CDR2 is FQNNGV. This CDR3 region has 15 residues.

The rearrangement links TRBV14 to TRBJ2-3; 10 positions match TRBD2. The CDR3 length is 16 residues. Germline V gene lookup returns CDR1 SGHDN and CDR2 FVKESK. The V segment lost 2 bases and the J segment 1 base; nucleotides outside the gene matches: 3. CDR3: CASSQLAGVGTDTQYF. The CDR3 DNA is TGTGCCAGCAGCCAACTAGCGGGGGTTGGCACAGATACGCAGTATTTT.

CDR3 protein: CASCPRGLAENSPLHF. As DNA, the CDR3 is TGTGCCAGCTGCCCGCGGGGACTGGCTGAAAATTCACCCCTCCACTTT. The chain employs TRBV7-8 and TRBJ1-6; D might be TRBD1 (5 bases). CDR1 is SGHVS and CDR2 is FQNEAQ in the germline V gene. The CDR3 consists of 16 residues. The V gene lost 8 bases and the J gene lost 7 bases, with 21 bases spanning the gap.

The chain combines TRBV7-8 with TRBJ2-6; D not resolved. The CDR3 sequence is 16 residues long. CDR1 is SGHVS and CDR2 is FQNEAQ in the germline V gene. Trimming left V 0 bases short and J 0 bases short, with 6 bases between. The chain's CDR3 is CASSLAHGSGANVLTF. CDR3 coding DNA: TGTGCCAGCAGCTTAGCGCACGGCTCTGGGGCCAACGTCCTGACTTTC.

V is TRBV29-1 and J is TRBJ1-4, with 8 bases matching TRBD1. Unmatched junction bases numbered 10, after V lost 5 bases and J lost 2 bases. The CDR3 covers 16 residues. The germline V gene has CDR1 SQVTM and CDR2 ANQGSEA. DNA of the CDR3: TGCAGCGTTCAGACAGGGGTCATCTCCACTAATGAAAAACTGTTTTTT. Amino acid sequence: CSVQTGVISTNEKLFF. Full variable domain (remainder filled in from reference TRBV29-1 and TRBJ1-4): SAVISQKPSRDICQRGTSLTIQCQVDSQVTMMFWYRQQPGQSLTLIATANQGSEATYESGFVIDKFPISRPNLTFSTLTVSNMSPEDSSIYLCSVQTGVISTNEKLFFGSGTQLSVL.

The chain is built from TRBV5-6 and TRBJ1-2; D not resolved. CDR1 and CDR2 (germline): SGHDT, YYEEEE. The CDR3 contains 13 residues. The V end was cut by 1 base, the J end by 3 bases, with 7 bases between. DNA for the CDR3: TGTGCCAGCAGCTTGCCGGGAGACTATGGCTACACCTTC. This codes for CASSLPGDYGYTF.